Sequencing of this TCR beta chain was carried out in a study of blood T cell repertoires in COVID-19. Study background: T cells, B-cell-depleted T cells, or PBMCs provided the cDNA or gDNA that served as material.

Trimming pared 7 bases from V and 4 bases from J, leaving 22 bases between. CDR3 size: 16 residues. Germline CDR1 and CDR2: SGHTA and FQGNSA. Here immunoSEQ multiplex PCR was the method, and the copy in TCRdb shows in-frame clones only, minus some. The data hold about 150,000 clones, with 86% observed a single time. This clone has a handful of counts. The sequenced sample was peripheral blood. The chain has TRBV7-2 and TRBJ1-2; no definite D call. The TCR comes from a man aged 45 to 65 with active or convalescent COVID-19. The CDR3 loop reads CASTVGSSAIGYGYTF. The DNA of the CDR3 is TGTGCCAGCACCGTCGGGTCCTCCGCCATCGGCTATGGCTACACCTTC.